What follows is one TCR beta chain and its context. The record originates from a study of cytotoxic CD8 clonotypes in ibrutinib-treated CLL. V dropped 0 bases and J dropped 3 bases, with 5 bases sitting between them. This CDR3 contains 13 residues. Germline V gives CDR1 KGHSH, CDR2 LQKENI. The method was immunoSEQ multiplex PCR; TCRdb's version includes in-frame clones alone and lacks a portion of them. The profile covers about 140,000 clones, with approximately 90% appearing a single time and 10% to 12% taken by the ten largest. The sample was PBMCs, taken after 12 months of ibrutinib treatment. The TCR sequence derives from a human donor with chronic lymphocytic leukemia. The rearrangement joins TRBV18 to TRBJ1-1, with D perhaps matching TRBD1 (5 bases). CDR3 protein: CASSPPGDTEAFF. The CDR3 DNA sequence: TGTGCCAGCTCACCACCGGGGGACACTGAAGCTTTCTTT.